This T cell receptor (beta chain) was identified in a study of blood T cell repertoires in COVID-19. Study summary: Whether acute or convalescent, the COVID-19 samples came from the United States, Italy and Spain. Sources were T cells, B-cell-depleted T cells, or PBMCs; the material itself was cDNA or gDNA.

The V and J ends lost 1 base and 7 bases respectively, with 10 bases between them. There are 13 residues in the CDR3. Germline loops: CDR1 LGHDT, CDR2 YNNKEL (reference sequence). As processed by the authors: Quantification of nucleated cells was approximated via reference gene primer amplification. The method was immunoSEQ multiplex PCR; TCRdb's version includes in-frame clones alone and lacks a portion of them. The D gene and trimming were derived from the DNA, and the V and J assignments and clone size from that table. The sample records 120,000 or so clones, approximately 82% being singletons. The V and J genes are TRBV3-1 (or the pseudogene TRBV3-2) and TRBJ1-2; D might be TRBD1 (5 bases). Input material: peripheral blood. This receptor was identified in a woman aged 50 to 60 with acute or convalescent COVID-19. The CDR3 reads CASSQGQGRGYTF. DNA of the CDR3: TGTGCCAGCAGCCAAGGTCAGGGCCGTGGCTACACCTTC.